This entry describes one T cell receptor (beta chain). From RNA transcripts, TCR beta CDR3 regions were amplified. TCR CDR3 regions were first amplified by RT-PCR with HTBI primers. From the multiplex PCR reads, TCRdb called clonotypes with MiXCR, one entry per CDR3 protein. The data hold about 840,000 distinct CDR3 sequences, with 38% observed a single time. These data belong to a study of T cells in Graves' hyperthyroidism and ophthalmopathy. Study-level information: Peripheral blood collection took place at initial diagnosis, before any treatment.

The V end was cut by 6 bases, the J end by 3 bases, with 14 bases between. CDR3 length: 13 residues. Germline V gives CDR1 DFQATT, CDR2 SNEGSKA (reference sequence). The sample consisted of blood. The genes are TRBV20-1 and TRBJ1-2, with D unclear. The clonotype comes from a man younger than 35 with Graves' hyperthyroidism. CDR3 DNA: TGCAGTGCGCCGTTTGCACCTGACTATGGCTACACCTTC. Residues: CSAPFAPDYGYTF.